The 3 T cell receptor beta chains below all came from one sample that was sequenced in a study of identical twins. Via MiXCR, TCRdb re-called the 5' RACE reads, giving one row per CDR3 protein. The data contain over 550,000 distinct CDR3 sequences, about 7.6% of them singletons. These data are also associated with another study on yellow fever vaccine responses in identical twins.

The sequenced sample was PBMCs. The receptor set was obtained from a young woman in good health.

This clonotype was seen repeatedly, ten times or more. J is TRBJ2-3 and V is TRBV29-1; perhaps D is TRBD1 or TRBD2 (5 bases each). Trimming took off 4 bases at V and 2 bases at J, with 16 bases between the two ends. The length of the CDR3 is 15 residues. Germline assignment: CDR1 SQVTM and CDR2 ANQGSEA. For the CDR3, the DNA is TGCAGCGTTGGGGGCTCGTGGGAGAACACAGATACGCAGTATTTT. Translating gives CSVGGSWENTDTQYF.

Only a few counts were recorded for this clonotype. The chain uses TRBV24-1 and TRBJ2-1; 9 positions match TRBD1. Looked up from germline, CDR1 is KGHDR and CDR2 is SFDVKD. The CDR3 is 14 amino acids. After removal of 6 bases from V and 8 bases from J, the junction contained 7 bases not matched to a gene. CDR3: CATSSGQGVDEQFF. The CDR3 nucleotides are TGTGCCACCAGTTCGGGACAGGGAGTCGATGAGCAGTTCTTC.

V usage is TRBV5-1 and J usage is TRBJ2-1, with TRBD2 identical over 11 bases. V lost 2 bases and J lost 4; bases outside the gene matches: 8. The CDR3 has 17 amino acids. Germline loops: CDR1 SGHRS, CDR2 YFSETQ. The CDR3 is CASSLSAGTSGYNEQFF. The DNA of the CDR3 is TGCGCCAGCAGCTTATCTGCCGGGACTAGCGGATACAATGAGCAGTTCTTC.